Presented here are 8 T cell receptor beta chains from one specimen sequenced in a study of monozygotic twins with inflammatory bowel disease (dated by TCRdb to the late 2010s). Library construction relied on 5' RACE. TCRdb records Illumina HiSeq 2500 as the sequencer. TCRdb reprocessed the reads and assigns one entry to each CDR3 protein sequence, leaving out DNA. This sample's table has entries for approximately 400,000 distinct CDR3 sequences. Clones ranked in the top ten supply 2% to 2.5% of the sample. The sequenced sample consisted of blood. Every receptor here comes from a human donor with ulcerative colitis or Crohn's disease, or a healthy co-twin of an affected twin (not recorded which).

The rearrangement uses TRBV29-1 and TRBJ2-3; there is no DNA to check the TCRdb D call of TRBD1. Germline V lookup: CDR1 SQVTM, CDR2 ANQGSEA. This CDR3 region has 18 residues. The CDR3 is CSVQPQSDPLIIRSTGYF.

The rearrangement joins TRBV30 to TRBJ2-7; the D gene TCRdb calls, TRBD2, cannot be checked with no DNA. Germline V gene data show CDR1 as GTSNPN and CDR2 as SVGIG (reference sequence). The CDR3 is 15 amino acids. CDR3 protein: CAWSPLLRESYEQYF.

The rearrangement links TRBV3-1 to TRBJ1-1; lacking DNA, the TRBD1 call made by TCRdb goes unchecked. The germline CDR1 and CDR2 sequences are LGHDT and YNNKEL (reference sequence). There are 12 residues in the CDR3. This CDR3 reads CASSLEGQKAFF.

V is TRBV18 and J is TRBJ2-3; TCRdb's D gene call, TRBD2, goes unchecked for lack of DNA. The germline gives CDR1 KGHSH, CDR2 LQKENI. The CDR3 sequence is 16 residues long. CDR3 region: CASSPPERARRDTQYF.

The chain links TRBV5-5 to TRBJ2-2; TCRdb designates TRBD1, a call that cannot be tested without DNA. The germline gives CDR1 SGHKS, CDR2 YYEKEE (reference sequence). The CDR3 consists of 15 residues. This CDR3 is CASRPTGVGTGELFF. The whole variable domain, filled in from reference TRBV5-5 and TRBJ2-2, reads DAGVTQSPTHLIKTRGQQVTLRCSPISGHKSVSWYQQVLGQGPQFIFQYYEKEERGRGNFPDRFSARQFPNYSSELNVNALLLGDSALYLCASRPTGVGTGELFFGEGSRLTVL.

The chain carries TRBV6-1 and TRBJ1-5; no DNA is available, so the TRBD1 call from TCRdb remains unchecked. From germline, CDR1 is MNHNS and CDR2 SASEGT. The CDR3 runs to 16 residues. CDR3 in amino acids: CASIGRGHDSNQPQHF.

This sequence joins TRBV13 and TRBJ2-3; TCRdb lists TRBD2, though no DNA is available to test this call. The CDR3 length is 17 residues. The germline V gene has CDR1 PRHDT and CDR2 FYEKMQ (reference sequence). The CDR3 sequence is CASSGPILAGETDTQYF. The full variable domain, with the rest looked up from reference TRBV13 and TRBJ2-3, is AAGVIQSPRHLIKEKRETATLKCYPIPRHDTVYWYQQGPGQDPQFLISFYEKMQSDKGSIPDRFSAQQFSDYHSELNMSSLELGDSALYFCASSGPILAGETDTQYFGPGTRLTVL.

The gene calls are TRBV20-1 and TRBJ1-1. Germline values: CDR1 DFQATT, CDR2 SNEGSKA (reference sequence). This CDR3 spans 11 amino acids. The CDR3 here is CSGDRNTEAFF.